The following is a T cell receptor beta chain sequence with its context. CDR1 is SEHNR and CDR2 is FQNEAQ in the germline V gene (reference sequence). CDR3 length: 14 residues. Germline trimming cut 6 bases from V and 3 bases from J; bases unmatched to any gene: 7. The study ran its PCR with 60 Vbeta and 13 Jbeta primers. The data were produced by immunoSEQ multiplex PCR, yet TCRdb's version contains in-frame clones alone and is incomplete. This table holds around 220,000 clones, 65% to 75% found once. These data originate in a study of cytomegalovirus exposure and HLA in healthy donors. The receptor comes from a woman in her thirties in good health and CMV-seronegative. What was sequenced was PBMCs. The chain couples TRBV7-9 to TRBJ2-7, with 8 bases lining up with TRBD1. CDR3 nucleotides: TGTGCCAGCAGGGCTGGACAGGGCGGCTACGAGCAGTACTTC. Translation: CASRAGQGGYEQYF.